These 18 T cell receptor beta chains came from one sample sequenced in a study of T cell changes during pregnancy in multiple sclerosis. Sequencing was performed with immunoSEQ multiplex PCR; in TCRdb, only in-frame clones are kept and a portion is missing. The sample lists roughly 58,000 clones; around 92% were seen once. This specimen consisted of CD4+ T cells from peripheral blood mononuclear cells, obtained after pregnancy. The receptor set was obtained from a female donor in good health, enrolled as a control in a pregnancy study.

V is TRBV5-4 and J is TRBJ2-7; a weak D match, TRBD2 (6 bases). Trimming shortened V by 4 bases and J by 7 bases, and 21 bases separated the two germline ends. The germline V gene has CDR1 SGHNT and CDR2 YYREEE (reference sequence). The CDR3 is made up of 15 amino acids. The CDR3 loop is CASSPWTGVEGEQYF. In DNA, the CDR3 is TGTGCCAGCAGCCCTTGGACTGGGGTGGAGGGTGAGCAGTACTTC.

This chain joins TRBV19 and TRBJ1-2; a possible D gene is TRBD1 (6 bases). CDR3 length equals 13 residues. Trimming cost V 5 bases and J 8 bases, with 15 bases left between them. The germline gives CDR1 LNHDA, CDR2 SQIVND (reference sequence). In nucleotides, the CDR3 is TGTGCCAGTAGTTTCGGCGGGGGCGCCGGCTACACCTTC. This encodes CASSFGGGAGYTF.

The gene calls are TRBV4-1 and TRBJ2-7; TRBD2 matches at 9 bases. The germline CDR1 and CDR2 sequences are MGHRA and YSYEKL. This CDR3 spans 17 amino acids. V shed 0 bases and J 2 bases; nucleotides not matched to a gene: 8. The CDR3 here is CASSQDLPGGGAYEQYF. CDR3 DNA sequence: TGCGCCAGCAGCCAAGACCTACCGGGCGGGGGGGCCTACGAGCAGTACTTC.

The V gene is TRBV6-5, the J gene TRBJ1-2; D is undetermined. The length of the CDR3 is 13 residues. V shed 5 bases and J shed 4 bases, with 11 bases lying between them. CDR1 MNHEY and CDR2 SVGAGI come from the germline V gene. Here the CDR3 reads CASSPPTGYGYTF. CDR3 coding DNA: TGTGCCAGCAGTCCTCCGACGGGCTATGGCTACACCTTC.

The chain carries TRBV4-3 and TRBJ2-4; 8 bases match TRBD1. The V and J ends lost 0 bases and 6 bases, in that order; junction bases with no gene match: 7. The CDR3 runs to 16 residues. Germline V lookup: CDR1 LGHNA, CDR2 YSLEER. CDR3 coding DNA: TGCGCCAGCAGCCAAGACAGGGGGCGTAATAGAAACATTCAGTACTTC. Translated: CASSQDRGRNRNIQYF.

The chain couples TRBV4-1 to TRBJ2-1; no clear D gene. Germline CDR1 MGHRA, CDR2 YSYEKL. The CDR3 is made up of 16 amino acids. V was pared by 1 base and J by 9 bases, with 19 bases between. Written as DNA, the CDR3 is TGCGCCAGCAGCCAAGTTGATCTCGTACGCGTCGGTGAGCAGTTCTTC. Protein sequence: CASSQVDLVRVGEQFF.

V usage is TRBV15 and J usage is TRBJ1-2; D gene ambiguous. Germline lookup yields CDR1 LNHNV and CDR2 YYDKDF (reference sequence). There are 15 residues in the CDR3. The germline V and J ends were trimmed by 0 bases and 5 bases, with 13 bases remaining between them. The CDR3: CATSRDLSVNYGYTF. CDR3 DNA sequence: TGTGCCACCAGCAGAGATCTCAGTGTAAATTATGGCTACACCTTC.

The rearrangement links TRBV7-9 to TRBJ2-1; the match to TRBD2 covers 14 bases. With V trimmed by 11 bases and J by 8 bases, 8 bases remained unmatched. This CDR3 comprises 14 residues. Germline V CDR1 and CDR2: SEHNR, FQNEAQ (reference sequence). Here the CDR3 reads CAATGTSGGYEQFF. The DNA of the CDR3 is TGTGCCGCCACCGGGACTAGCGGGGGCTATGAGCAGTTCTTC.

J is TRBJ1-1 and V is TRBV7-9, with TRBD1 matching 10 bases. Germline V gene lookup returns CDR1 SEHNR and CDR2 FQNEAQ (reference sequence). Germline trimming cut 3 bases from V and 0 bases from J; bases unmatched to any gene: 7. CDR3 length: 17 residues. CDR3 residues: CASSLGRTGGMNTEAFF. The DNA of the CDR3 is TGTGCCAGCAGCTTGGGACGGACAGGGGGAATGAACACTGAAGCTTTCTTT.

CDR3 loop: CAISERRPENSPLHF. CDR3 DNA: TGTGCCATCAGTGAGCGGAGACCGGAAAATTCACCCCTCCACTTT. J is TRBJ1-6 and V is TRBV10-3; unclear D gene. Germline CDR1 is ENHRY and CDR2 is SYGVKD. V lost 2 bases, J lost 7 bases, and 12 bases lay in between. The CDR3 length is 15 residues.

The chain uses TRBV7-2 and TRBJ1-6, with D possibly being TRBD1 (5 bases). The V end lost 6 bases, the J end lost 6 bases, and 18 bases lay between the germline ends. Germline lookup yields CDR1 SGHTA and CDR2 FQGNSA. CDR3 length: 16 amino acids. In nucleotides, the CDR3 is TGTGCCAGCAGATTCGACGCAGGGCTTCCTAATTCACCCCTCCACTTT. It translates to CASRFDAGLPNSPLHF.

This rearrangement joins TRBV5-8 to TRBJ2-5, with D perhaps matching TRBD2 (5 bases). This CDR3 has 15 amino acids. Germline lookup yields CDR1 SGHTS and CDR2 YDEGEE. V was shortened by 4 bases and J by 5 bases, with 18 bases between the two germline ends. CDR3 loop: CASSHRLPTRETQYF. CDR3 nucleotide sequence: TGTGCCAGCAGCCATCGATTACCCACTAGGGAGACCCAGTACTTC.

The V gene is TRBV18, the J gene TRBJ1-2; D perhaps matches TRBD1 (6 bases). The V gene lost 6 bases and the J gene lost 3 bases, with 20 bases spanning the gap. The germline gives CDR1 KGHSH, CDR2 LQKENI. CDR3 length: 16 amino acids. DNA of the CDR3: TGTGCCAGCTCCCATCAAGGGGGGGGTTCCGACTATGGCTACACCTTC. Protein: CASSHQGGGSDYGYTF.

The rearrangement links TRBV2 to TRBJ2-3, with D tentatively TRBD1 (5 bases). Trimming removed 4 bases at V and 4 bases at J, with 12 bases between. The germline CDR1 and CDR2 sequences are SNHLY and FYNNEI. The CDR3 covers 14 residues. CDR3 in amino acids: CASSGWEGADTQYF. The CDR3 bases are TGTGCCAGCAGTGGGTGGGAAGGGGCAGATACGCAGTATTTT.

The CDR3 DNA sequence: TGTGCCAGCAACATAGCCGGACAGATAACTGGCTACACCTTC. Its translation: CASNIAGQITGYTF. The chain employs TRBV7-9 and TRBJ1-2; D may be TRBD1 (6 bases). Trimming removed 7 bases from V and 7 bases from J, with 19 bases in between. Looked up from germline, CDR1 is SEHNR and CDR2 is FQNEAQ (reference sequence). The CDR3 is 14 amino acids. Full variable domain (remainder filled in from reference TRBV7-9 and TRBJ1-2): DTGVSQNPRHKITKRGQNVTFRCDPISEHNRLYWYRQTLGQGPEFLTYFQNEAQLEKSRLLSDRFSAERPKGSFSTLEIQRTEQGDSAMYLCASNIAGQITGYTFGSGTRLTVV.

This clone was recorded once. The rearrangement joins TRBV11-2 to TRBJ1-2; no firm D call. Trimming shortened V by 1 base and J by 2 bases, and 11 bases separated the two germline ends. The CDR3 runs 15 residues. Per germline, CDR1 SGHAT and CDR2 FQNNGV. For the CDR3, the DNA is TGTGCCAGCAGCTTAGCCACGGGAGACAACTATGGCTACACCTTC. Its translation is CASSLATGDNYGYTF.

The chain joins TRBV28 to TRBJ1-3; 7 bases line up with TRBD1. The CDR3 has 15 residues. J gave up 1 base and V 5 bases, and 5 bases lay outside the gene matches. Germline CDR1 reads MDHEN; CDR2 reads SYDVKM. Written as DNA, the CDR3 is TGTGCCAGCAGTAAAGGGGGCGCATCTGGAAACACCATATATTTT. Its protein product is CASSKGGASGNTIYF.

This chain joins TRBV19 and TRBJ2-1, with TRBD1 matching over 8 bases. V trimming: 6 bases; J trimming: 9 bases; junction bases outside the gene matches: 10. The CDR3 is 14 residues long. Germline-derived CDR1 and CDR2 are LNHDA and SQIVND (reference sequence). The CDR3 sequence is CASRPTTGVAEQFF. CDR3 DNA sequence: TGTGCCAGTAGGCCGACGACAGGGGTTGCTGAGCAGTTCTTC.